The 31 T cell receptor beta chains in this list originate from one sample, sequenced in a study of blood T cell repertoires in COVID-19. Profiled with immunoSEQ multiplex PCR; TCRdb holds only in-frame clones, not every one. The profile shows approximately 99,000 clones, about 90% of them singletons. The sequencing sample was made of peripheral blood. The receptors come from a human donor in a cohort sampled during active COVID-19.

The chain combines TRBV7-2 with TRBJ2-5; 10 bases fit TRBD2. J gave up 2 bases and V 1 base, and 13 bases lay outside the gene matches. CDR1 SGHTA and CDR2 FQGNSA come from the germline V gene. The CDR3 is made up of 19 amino acids. The chain's CDR3 is CASSLGLAGAWVLQETQYF. In DNA, the CDR3 is TGTGCCAGCAGCTTAGGGCTAGCGGGAGCTTGGGTACTACAAGAGACCCAGTACTTC.

CDR3 nucleotide sequence: TGCGCCAGCAGCTTGGCCGGGACAGGGTATGGCTACACCTTC. Protein: CASSLAGTGYGYTF. The V and J genes are TRBV5-1 and TRBJ1-2, with 9 bases aligning to TRBD1. The CDR3 covers 14 residues. The V gene end was trimmed by 0 bases and the J gene end by 5 bases; junction bases not matched to a gene: 2. The germline CDR1 and CDR2 sequences are SGHRS and YFSETQ.

Regarding this clone: The junction departs from the called germline gene at one end, perhaps through a read error. The gene calls are TRBV6-2 or TRBV6-3 and TRBJ1-1; D gene unclear. Germline assignment: CDR1 MNHEY and CDR2 SVGEGT. CDR3 size: 16 residues. The CDR3 DNA reads TGTGCCAGCAGCTACTTGGAGGACTGGTCGAACACTGAAGCTTTCTTT. Protein product: CASSYLEDWSNTEAFF.

The DNA of the CDR3 is TGTGCCAGCAGTTCTCTGGGCCTGGGTGAAGAGACCCAGTACTTC. Amino acids: CASSSLGLGEETQYF. The chain recombines TRBV27 with TRBJ2-5, with D unresolved. The CDR3 extends over 15 amino acids. Deletions cut 4 bases from V and 3 bases from J, with 15 bases between. The germline gives CDR1 MNHEY, CDR2 SMNVEV (reference sequence).

V and J are TRBV15 and TRBJ2-7; 7 bases agree with TRBD1. The germline CDR1 and CDR2 sequences are LNHNV and YYDKDF (reference sequence). The V and J ends lost 2 bases and 5 bases, in that order; junction bases with no gene match: 9. This CDR3 has 15 amino acids. The CDR3: CATSRPGQDINEQYF. The CDR3 DNA follows: TGTGCCACCAGCAGACCAGGACAGGATATCAACGAGCAGTACTTC.

The chain carries TRBV6-6 and TRBJ1-3; D unresolved. Trimming stripped 6 bases from V and 4 bases from J, with 19 bases between. Per the germline V gene, CDR1 is MNHNY and CDR2 is SVGAGI (reference sequence). The CDR3 has 16 amino acids. The chain's CDR3 is CASSRTLDSRGNTIYF. DNA of the CDR3: TGTGCCAGCAGCCGAACCCTAGATAGTAGGGGAAACACCATATATTTT.

The chain carries TRBV9 and TRBJ2-3; 11 bases fit TRBD2. Germline CDR1 SGDLS, CDR2 YYNGEE. This CDR3 is built from 19 residues. V trimming: 0 bases; J trimming: 2 bases; junction bases outside the gene matches: 11. CDR3 DNA sequence: TGTGCCAGCAGCGTAGCCCCCTCCGGACTAGCGGGTTCCACAGATACGCAGTATTTT. Protein: CASSVAPSGLAGSTDTQYF.

This clone was counted once. The chain employs TRBV3-1 (or the pseudogene TRBV3-2) and TRBJ2-3; 9 bases match TRBD2. Germline loops: CDR1 LGHDT, CDR2 YNNKEL (reference sequence). The CDR3 has 16 residues. The ends lost 1 base at V and 3 bases at J; junction bases unmatched: 5. The CDR3 loop is CASSQVLTSGTDTQYF. CDR3 nucleotide sequence: TGTGCCAGCAGCCAAGTGCTAACTAGCGGGACAGATACGCAGTATTTT.

Only a few counts were recorded for this clone. The DNA of the CDR3 is TGCAGCGTTGAAGAACAGCAAGAGACCCAGTACTTC. Amino acid sequence: CSVEEQQETQYF. The chain uses TRBV29-1 and TRBJ2-5; D not resolved. The V end was cut by 0 bases, the J end by 2 bases, with 4 bases between. The CDR3 is made up of 12 amino acids. Germline values: CDR1 SQVTM, CDR2 ANQGSEA.

J is TRBJ2-2 and V is TRBV9; weak D call: TRBD1 (6 bases). Germline values: CDR1 SGDLS, CDR2 YYNGEE. Trimming took off 0 bases at V and 5 bases at J, with 11 bases between the two ends. The CDR3 length is 15 residues. CDR3 protein: CASSVARGWTGELFF. For the CDR3, the DNA is TGTGCCAGCAGCGTAGCCAGGGGTTGGACCGGGGAGCTGTTTTTT.

This rearrangement joins TRBV19 to TRBJ1-4; TRBD1 matches 7 bases. This CDR3 contains 13 residues. CDR1 is LNHDA, CDR2 SQIVND, per germline (reference sequence). V shed 6 bases, J shed 5 bases, and the junction held 3 bases outside the gene matches. The CDR3 protein is CASRDRPNEKLFF. The CDR3 nucleotides are TGTGCCAGTAGGGACAGGCCAAATGAAAAACTGTTTTTT. The whole variable domain, filled in from reference TRBV19 and TRBJ1-4, reads DGGITQSPKYLFRKEGQNVTLSCEQNLNHDAMYWYRQDPGQGLRLIYYSQIVNDFQKGDIAEGYSVSREKKESFPLTVTSAQKNPTAFYLCASRDRPNEKLFFGSGTQLSVL.

The V and J genes are TRBV6-4 and TRBJ2-1; TRBD2 is a possible D gene (5 bases). The CDR3 covers 15 residues. The germline V gene encodes CDR1 MRHNA and CDR2 SNTAGT. V lost 5 bases, J lost 7 bases, and 18 bases lay in between. CDR3 coding DNA: TGTGCCAGCAGTACCCGGGCGGGCGGTTGGAATGAGCAGTTCTTC. It specifies CASSTRAGGWNEQFF.

V usage is TRBV14 and J usage is TRBJ1-2; TRBD1 is a possible D gene (6 bases). Germline V gene lookup returns CDR1 SGHDN and CDR2 FVKESK. Trimming removed 4 bases at V and 2 bases at J, with 17 bases between. This CDR3 is 16 amino acids long. CDR3 amino acids: CASSPITGKLNYGYTF. The CDR3 region has the DNA TGTGCCAGCAGCCCTATAACAGGGAAGTTAAACTATGGCTACACCTTC.

The chain combines TRBV15 with TRBJ2-2; 7 nucleotides align to TRBD1. This CDR3 comprises 16 residues. Germline V gene lookup returns CDR1 LNHNV and CDR2 YYDKDF (reference sequence). After removal of 3 bases from V and 1 base from J, the junction contained 5 bases not matched to a gene. The CDR3 DNA reads as TGTGCCACCAGCAGCCAAGGGGGCCGGAACACCGGGGAGCTGTTTTTT. This encodes CATSSQGGRNTGELFF.

This clone was seen a handful of times. V usage is TRBV19 and J usage is TRBJ1-1; D ambiguous. The CDR3 length is 12 residues. Germline V lookup: CDR1 LNHDA, CDR2 SQIVND (reference sequence). V lost 7 bases and J lost 3, with 9 bases in between. Here the CDR3 reads CASTSFYTEAFF. DNA for the CDR3: TGTGCCAGTACTAGCTTCTACACTGAAGCTTTCTTT.

The chain joins TRBV6-6 to TRBJ2-1; 9 bases fit TRBD2. Trimming cost V 6 bases and J 10 bases; bases outside gene matches: 10. Germline V lookup: CDR1 MNHNY, CDR2 SVGAGI (reference sequence). This CDR3 contains 14 residues. This CDR3 reads CASSPGLAVWEQFF. As DNA, the CDR3 is TGTGCCAGCAGCCCGGGACTAGCAGTGTGGGAGCAGTTCTTC.

The chain employs TRBV7-6 and TRBJ2-7, with TRBD1 matching 8 bases. Trimming removed 5 bases from V and 3 bases from J; junction bases left unmatched: 6. The V gene's germline CDR1 is SGHVS and CDR2 FNYEAQ. This CDR3 is 14 amino acids long. The CDR3 is CASSQGQGNYEQYF. The CDR3 bases are TGTGCCAGCAGCCAAGGACAGGGAAACTACGAGCAGTACTTC.

The rearrangement links TRBV19 to TRBJ2-3; TRBD1 matches at 8 bases. Germline V lookup: CDR1 LNHDA, CDR2 SQIVND (reference sequence). The CDR3 has 14 amino acids. Trimming removed 3 bases from V and 4 bases from J; junction bases left unmatched: 3. The chain's CDR3 is CASSIDRGPDTQYF. CDR3 coding DNA: TGTGCCAGTAGTATCGACAGGGGCCCAGATACGCAGTATTTT.

The rearrangement links TRBV28 to TRBJ1-6; D is ambiguous. Per germline, CDR1 MDHEN and CDR2 SYDVKM. This CDR3 has 12 amino acids. V lost 2 bases, J lost 7 bases, and 3 bases lay in between. The CDR3: CASSLANSPLHF. CDR3 coding DNA: TGTGCCAGCAGTTTAGCGAATTCACCCCTCCACTTT.

Here the CDR3 DNA reads TGTGCCAGCAGCTCAAGAGCGGGGCGGGAACATTCCTACAATGAGCAGTTCTTC. Amino acids: CASSSRAGREHSYNEQFF. The rearrangement joins TRBV9 to TRBJ2-1; 7 bases agree with TRBD2. Per the germline V gene, CDR1 is SGDLS and CDR2 is YYNGEE. The J segment lost 1 base and the V segment lost 4 bases, leaving 14 bases of the junction unmatched. This CDR3 has 18 residues.

This clone was seen more than once but under ten times. This sequence joins TRBV3-1 (or the pseudogene TRBV3-2) and TRBJ2-7, with TRBD1 matching over 8 bases. Germline V gene lookup returns CDR1 LGHDT and CDR2 YNNKEL (reference sequence). J gave up 6 bases and V 1 base, and 5 bases lay outside the gene matches. The CDR3 is 14 amino acids. The CDR3 loop reads CASSQAPDRVEQYF. The CDR3 nucleotides are TGTGCCAGCAGCCAAGCACCGGACAGGGTCGAGCAGTACTTC.

The table lists this clone with many counts. The rearrangement links TRBV6-5 to TRBJ1-3, with a tentative D call TRBD1 (5 bases). The germline V gene has CDR1 MNHEY and CDR2 SVGAGI. The germline V and J ends were trimmed by 0 bases and 0 bases, with 9 bases remaining between them. This CDR3 contains 16 residues. The DNA for the CDR3 is TGTGCCAGCAGTTACTCGGCAGGGTCCTCTGGAAACACCATATATTTT. This sequence encodes CASSYSAGSSGNTIYF.

The V call is TRBV9, the J call TRBJ1-4; 10 positions agree with TRBD1. With 3 bases clipped from V and 8 bases from J, the junction kept 7 bases outside the gene matches. This CDR3 comprises 15 residues. CDR1 is SGDLS, CDR2 YYNGEE, per germline. DNA of the CDR3: TGTGCCAGCAGCGCACACCCGGGACAGGGGGAAAAACTGTTTTTT. Translated: CASSAHPGQGEKLFF.

This rearrangement joins TRBV13 to TRBJ2-3; tentatively, D is TRBD1 (6 bases). Between the trimmed V and J ends, which lost 5 bases and 2 bases, there was a span of 17 bases. This CDR3 contains 16 residues. Germline V lookup: CDR1 PRHDT, CDR2 FYEKMQ (reference sequence). The DNA for the CDR3 is TGTGCCAGCAGCACCCTGACAGGTTTTATCACAGATACGCAGTATTTT. Translation: CASSTLTGFITDTQYF.

This sequence joins TRBV2 and TRBJ1-2; TRBD1 might be the D (6 bases). CDR1 and CDR2 (germline): SNHLY, FYNNEI. V gave up 1 base and J gave up 9 bases, with 15 bases separating them. The CDR3 spans 14 residues. DNA for the CDR3: TGTGCCAGCAGTGAAGATCTAGGAGACAGGCGCTACACCTTC. It yields the protein CASSEDLGDRRYTF.

V is TRBV9 and J is TRBJ2-1; 7 bases are shared with TRBD2. This CDR3 is 16 amino acids long. V shed 4 bases and J 7 bases; nucleotides not matched to a gene: 14. Germline V lookup: CDR1 SGDLS, CDR2 YYNGEE. The CDR3 DNA reads TGTGCCAGCAGCCCCCGACTAGCCCGATCTGAGAATGAGCAGTTCTTC. Translation gives CASSPRLARSENEQFF.

The rearrangement joins TRBV18 to TRBJ2-3; D remains unclear. Trimming stripped 6 bases from V and 5 bases from J, with 9 bases between. Germline V lookup: CDR1 KGHSH, CDR2 LQKENI. The CDR3 is 12 residues long. CDR3 DNA: TGTGCCAGCTCCCATTCTAGAGATACGCAGTATTTT. Its translation is CASSHSRDTQYF.

DNA for the CDR3: TGTGCCAGCAGGTCAAACGCCGGGGGCCAAGAGACCCAGTACTTC. Translated, it gives CASRSNAGGQETQYF. The chain recombines TRBV7-3 with TRBJ2-5, with a tentative D call TRBD2 (6 bases). V was cut by 6 bases and J by 1 base, with 15 bases left in between. The CDR3 loop spans 15 amino acids. Germline loops: CDR1 SGHTA, CDR2 FQGTGA.

V is TRBV19 and J is TRBJ2-3; D is possibly TRBD2 (6 bases). The ends were cut back, 6 bases at V and 6 bases at J, with 7 bases in the middle. The CDR3 runs 11 residues. Looked up from germline, CDR1 is LNHDA and CDR2 is SQIVND (reference sequence). The CDR3 reads CASREGDTQYF. In DNA form, the CDR3 reads TGTGCCAGTAGGGAGGGGGATACGCAGTATTTT. Together with reference TRBV19 and TRBJ2-3, the CDR3 gives the full variable domain: DGGITQSPKYLFRKEGQNVTLSCEQNLNHDAMYWYRQDPGQGLRLIYYSQIVNDFQKGDIAEGYSVSREKKESFPLTVTSAQKNPTAFYLCASREGDTQYFGPGTRLTVL.

The chain uses TRBV10-3 and TRBJ2-7; 9 positions match TRBD1. CDR1 and CDR2 from the germline V gene are ENHRY and SYGVKD. CDR3 length: 14 residues. With 6 bases clipped from V and 5 bases from J, the junction kept 8 bases outside the gene matches. CDR3 in amino acids: CAIRPGQGANEQYF. The CDR3 coding sequence is TGTGCCATCAGGCCGGGACAGGGAGCCAACGAGCAGTACTTC.

CDR3 DNA: TGTGCCAGCAGCGGCGGGTTTGCAACTAATGAAAAACTGTTTTTT. Protein: CASSGGFATNEKLFF. The chain is built from TRBV4-2 and TRBJ1-4; no clear D gene. Germline-derived CDR1 and CDR2 are LGHNA and YNFKEQ. Trimming stripped 5 bases from V and 0 bases from J, with 10 bases between. The CDR3 is 15 residues long.